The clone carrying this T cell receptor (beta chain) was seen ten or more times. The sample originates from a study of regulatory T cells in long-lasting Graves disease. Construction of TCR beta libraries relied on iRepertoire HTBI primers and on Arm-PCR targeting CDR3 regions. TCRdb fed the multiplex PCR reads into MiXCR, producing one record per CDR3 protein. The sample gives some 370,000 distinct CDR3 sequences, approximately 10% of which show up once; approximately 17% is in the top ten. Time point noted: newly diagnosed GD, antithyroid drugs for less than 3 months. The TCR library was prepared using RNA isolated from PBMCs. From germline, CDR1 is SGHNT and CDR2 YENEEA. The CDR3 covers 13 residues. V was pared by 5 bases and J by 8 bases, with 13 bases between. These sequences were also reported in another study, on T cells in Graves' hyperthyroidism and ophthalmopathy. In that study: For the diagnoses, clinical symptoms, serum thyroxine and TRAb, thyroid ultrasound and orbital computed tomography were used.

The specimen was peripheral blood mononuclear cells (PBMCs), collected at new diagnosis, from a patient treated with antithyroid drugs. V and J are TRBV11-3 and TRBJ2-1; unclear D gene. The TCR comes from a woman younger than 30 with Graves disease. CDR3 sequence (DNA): TGTGCCAGCAGCCCTGCTGGAGAGGATGAGCAGTTCTTC. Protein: CASSPAGEDEQFF.